These 15 T cell receptor beta chains were sequenced from one sample in a study of long-term antiretroviral therapy in people with HIV. The assay, immunoSEQ v3.0, was run at survey level. Using immunoSEQ multiplex PCR, the repertoire was profiled, and TCRdb retains in-frame clones only, with some absent. The table lists roughly 29,000 clones, approximately 86% of them singletons. This specimen was unsorted PBMCs, taken 3 years after starting antiretroviral therapy. The receptor source for this set is a middle-aged man with HIV.

This clone was found a few times. V and J are TRBV6-5 and TRBJ1-2; 7 positions agree with TRBD1. The junction had 7 bases not matched to a gene; V was cut back by 6 bases and J by 3 bases. This CDR3 has 14 residues. CDR1 and CDR2 (germline): MNHEY, SVGAGI. The CDR3 loop reads CASSQGDKDYGYTF. CDR3 bases: TGTGCCAGCAGCCAGGGGGATAAAGACTATGGCTACACCTTC.

The genes are TRBV27 and TRBJ1-2, with D possibly TRBD1 on 5 matching bases. Looked up from germline, CDR1 is MNHEY and CDR2 is SMNVEV (reference sequence). This CDR3 comprises 13 residues. V lost 5 bases, J lost 6 bases, and 13 bases lay in between. The DNA for the CDR3 is TGTGCCAGCAGTCCCTCCGCAGGGAATGGCTACACCTTC. It codes for CASSPSAGNGYTF.

This clone was seen a single time. This rearrangement joins TRBV10-3 to TRBJ2-7; 13 bases fit TRBD2. Looked up from germline, CDR1 is ENHRY and CDR2 is SYGVKD. V lost 10 bases and J lost 2; bases outside the gene matches: 2. The CDR3 runs to 13 residues. CDR3 nucleotide sequence: TGTGCCAATGGGACTAGCGGGACCTACGAGCAGTACTTC. Translated: CANGTSGTYEQYF.

J is TRBJ2-7 and V is TRBV2; 10 nucleotides agree with TRBD2. Germline-derived CDR1 and CDR2 are SNHLY and FYNNEI. Trimming at V came to 2 bases and at J to 0 bases, leaving 4 bases not matched to a gene. This CDR3 has 16 residues. This CDR3 reads CASSERLAGASYEQYF. As DNA, the CDR3 is TGTGCCAGCAGTGAAAGGCTAGCGGGGGCCTCCTACGAGCAGTACTTC.

The chain couples TRBV7-9 to TRBJ2-2, with TRBD2 as a possible D gene (7 bases). From germline, CDR1 is SEHNR and CDR2 FQNEAQ (reference sequence). This CDR3 comprises 15 residues. V was trimmed by 6 bases and J by 1 base, leaving 12 bases between them. CDR3 bases: TGTGCCAGCAGTGCGGGGGCCCTGAACACCGGGGAGCTGTTTTTT. This gives the protein CASSAGALNTGELFF. The complete variable domain, with remaining parts taken from reference TRBV7-9 and TRBJ2-2, reads DTGVSQNPRHKITKRGQNVTFRCDPISEHNRLYWYRQTLGQGPEFLTYFQNEAQLEKSRLLSDRFSAERPKGSFSTLEIQRTEQGDSAMYLCASSAGALNTGELFFGEGSRLTVL.

The gene calls are TRBV10-3 and TRBJ2-7, with no clear D. The germline gives CDR1 ENHRY, CDR2 SYGVKD. V was shortened by 4 bases and J by 0 bases, with 7 bases between the two germline ends. CDR3 length: 13 residues. The chain's CDR3 is CAISAGSSYEQYF. The CDR3 coding sequence is TGTGCCATCAGTGCGGGCAGCTCCTACGAGCAGTACTTC.

The V call is TRBV5-1, the J call TRBJ1-1; D is unclear. The CDR3 spans 12 residues. Per germline, CDR1 SGHRS and CDR2 YFSETQ. Trimming took off 5 bases at V and 4 bases at J, with 9 bases between the two ends. The CDR3 DNA reads as TGCGCCAGCAGGGAATTGGCCACTGAAGCTTTCTTT. Protein: CASRELATEAFF.

The rearrangement uses TRBV2 and TRBJ1-6; tentatively, D is TRBD1 (5 bases). Per germline, CDR1 SNHLY and CDR2 FYNNEI. This CDR3 spans 15 amino acids. The germline V and J ends were trimmed by 3 bases and 14 bases, with 20 bases remaining between them. This CDR3 is CASSENRTPRGTLHF. The DNA for the CDR3 is TGTGCCAGCAGTGAGAACAGGACGCCACGGGGGACCCTCCACTTT.

V gene TRBV30 combines with J gene TRBJ1-2; D remains unclear. Germline CDR1 GTSNPN, CDR2 SVGIG (reference sequence). The V end lost 0 bases, the J end lost 8 bases, and 7 bases lay between the germline ends. The CDR3 extends over 11 amino acids. The CDR3: CAWSVGGGYTF. CDR3 nucleotides: TGTGCCTGGAGTGTCGGTGGGGGCTACACCTTC. Full variable domain (missing parts from reference TRBV30 and TRBJ1-2): SQTIHQWPATLVQPVGSPLSLECTVEGTSNPNLYWYRQAAGRGLQLLFYSVGIGQISSEVPQNLSASRPQDRQFILSSKKLLLSDSGFYLCAWSVGGGYTFGSGTRLTVV.

This rearrangement joins TRBV5-1 to TRBJ1-5; the D is unclear. V lost 0 bases, J lost 1 base, and 11 bases lay in between. CDR1 and CDR2 (germline): SGHRS, YFSETQ. CDR3 length equals 16 residues. The CDR3, as DNA: TGCGCCAGCAGCTTGGACGGCTCGATCAGCAATCAGCCCCAGCATTTT. It translates to CASSLDGSISNQPQHF.

The rearrangement uses TRBV19 and TRBJ2-7; 7 bases fit TRBD2. This CDR3 has 16 residues. CDR1 LNHDA and CDR2 SQIVND come from the germline V gene (reference sequence). With V trimmed by 6 bases and J by 3 bases, 14 bases remained unmatched. CDR3 nucleotide sequence: TGTGCCAGTAGACCCTCCGGGGCTAGCGGTTTCTACGAGCAGTACTTC. It encodes CASRPSGASGFYEQYF.

The rearrangement uses TRBV6-4 and TRBJ1-1; 7 nucleotides match TRBD1. CDR1 is MRHNA and CDR2 is SNTAGT in the germline V gene. This CDR3 spans 17 amino acids. With V trimmed by 8 bases and J by 3 bases, 18 bases remained unmatched. CDR3 nucleotide sequence: TGTGCCAGCGCTCCAAGAAAAAGGGGGCGGGAGGACACTGAAGCTTTCTTT. It yields the protein CASAPRKRGREDTEAFF.

This clone was seen just once. This chain joins TRBV29-1 and TRBJ2-3; D gene unclear. Trimming cost V 1 base and J 3 bases, with 2 bases left between them. The CDR3 extends over 11 amino acids. Looked up from germline, CDR1 is SQVTM and CDR2 is ANQGSEA. CDR3 in amino acids: CSVEVTDTQYF. In DNA, the CDR3 is TGCAGCGTTGAAGTAACAGATACGCAGTATTTT.

The V and J genes are TRBV7-9 and TRBJ2-1; D unclear. The CDR3 consists of 13 residues. Germline CDR1 reads SEHNR; CDR2 reads FQNEAQ (reference sequence). V lost 3 bases and J lost 9, with 12 bases in between. CDR3 coding DNA: TGTGCCAGCAGCTTTACGATGGGAAGTGAGCAGTTCTTC. This gives the protein CASSFTMGSEQFF.

V is TRBV9 and J is TRBJ2-3; D unclear. This CDR3 region has 12 residues. Trimming pared 3 bases from V and 6 bases from J, leaving 8 bases between. Germline V lookup: CDR1 SGDLS, CDR2 YYNGEE. CDR3 in DNA: TGTGCCAGCAGCGCCGGGTCGGATACGCAGTATTTT. Its translation is CASSAGSDTQYF.